What follows are 14 T cell receptor beta chains derived from one specimen sequenced in a study of blood T cell repertoires in COVID-19. Assay: immunoSEQ multiplex PCR; the TCRdb copy retains only in-frame clones and omits some. The table records about 80,000 clones, 91% of them present only once. Sequencing used peripheral blood. The receptors were gathered from a woman in her forties or fifties in a cohort sampled during active COVID-19.

The chain recombines TRBV19 with TRBJ1-6; weak D call: TRBD1 (5 bases). Trimming pared 3 bases from V and 8 bases from J, leaving 11 bases between. The germline CDR1 and CDR2 sequences are LNHDA and SQIVND (reference sequence). The CDR3 contains 14 residues. Here the CDR3 reads CASSIHRRDSPLHF. The CDR3 DNA reads TGTGCCAGTAGTATCCATCGCAGGGATTCACCCCTCCACTTT.

The chain has TRBV27 and TRBJ1-2, with a weak D call TRBD1 (6 bases). This CDR3 comprises 18 residues. V was cut by 0 bases and J by 2 bases, with 19 bases left in between. Looked up from germline, CDR1 is MNHEY and CDR2 is SMNVEV (reference sequence). The CDR3 DNA is TGTGCCAGCAGTTTATCGCGGTCGACAGGTTCGGCGAACTATGGCTACACCTTC. It translates to CASSLSRSTGSANYGYTF.

The V and J genes are TRBV6-5 and TRBJ1-2, with unresolved D. Trimming took off 2 bases at V and 0 bases at J, with 7 bases between the two ends. The CDR3 is 14 amino acids. Germline CDR1 and CDR2: MNHEY and SVGAGI. This chain's CDR3 is CASSYGQSNYGYTF. In DNA form, the CDR3 reads TGTGCCAGCAGTTACGGGCAGTCTAACTATGGCTACACCTTC.

This chain uses TRBV3-1 (or the pseudogene TRBV3-2) with TRBJ1-3; 7 bases map to TRBD1. This CDR3 contains 16 residues. Germline loops: CDR1 LGHDT, CDR2 YNNKEL (reference sequence). Losses at the gene ends were 4 bases for V and 0 bases for J; bases not matched to a gene: 6. The CDR3 region is CASSPTGSLSGNTIYF. The CDR3 DNA sequence: TGTGCCAGCAGCCCGACAGGGTCCCTCTCTGGAAACACCATATATTTT.

The chain links TRBV27 to TRBJ1-1; D call uncertain. Looked up from germline, CDR1 is MNHEY and CDR2 is SMNVEV (reference sequence). The CDR3 is 11 amino acids. With 9 bases removed from V and 4 bases from J, the gap between germline ends came to 9 bases. The CDR3 DNA sequence: TGTGCCAGTCGAGGAGGCACTGAAGCTTTCTTT. This gives the protein CASRGGTEAFF.

The chain has TRBV6-5 and TRBJ2-3; TRBD2 agrees at 8 bases. This CDR3 region has 12 residues. Germline CDR1 MNHEY, CDR2 SVGAGI. The V gene end was trimmed by 6 bases and the J gene end by 11 bases; junction bases not matched to a gene: 7. The CDR3 loop reads CASSPGGPRQYF. The CDR3 DNA is TGTGCCAGCAGCCCGGGGGGGCCCCGGCAGTATTTT.

The chain combines TRBV21-1 with TRBJ1-5; the table gives TRBD1 as D, unverified against the DNA. TRBV21-1 is a recognized pseudogene. This CDR3 is built from 18 residues. CDR3 protein: CASKRRDRGLVSNQPQHF. CDR3 DNA sequence: TGTGCCAGCAAGAGACGGGACAGGGGGCTTGTGAGCAATCAGCCCCAGCATTTT.

The V gene is TRBV9, the J gene TRBJ1-1; D unclear. CDR3 length equals 12 residues. Germline-derived CDR1 and CDR2 are SGDLS and YYNGEE. The V gene lost 7 bases and the J gene lost 8 bases, with 15 bases spanning the gap. CDR3 sequence: CASGDLYLEAFF. In DNA form, the CDR3 reads TGTGCCAGCGGAGACCTTTATCTCGAAGCTTTCTTT.

The chain uses TRBV10-3 and TRBJ2-2; no clear D gene. CDR3 size: 15 residues. CDR1 and CDR2 (germline): ENHRY, SYGVKD. Trimming took off 2 bases at V and 3 bases at J, with 10 bases between the two ends. The CDR3 DNA is TGTGCCATCAGTGAGGCTACTGCGGACACCGGGGAGCTGTTTTTT. Translated, it gives CAISEATADTGELFF.

J is TRBJ1-1 and V is TRBV5-8; 9 nucleotides match TRBD1. Germline V gene lookup returns CDR1 SGHTS and CDR2 YDEGEE. The CDR3 is made up of 14 amino acids. V shed 2 bases and J 6 bases; nucleotides not matched to a gene: 5. In DNA, the CDR3 is TGTGCCAGCAGCTTTCAACAGGGGGCCGCTGAAGCTTTCTTT. Translating it yields CASSFQQGAAEAFF.

The gene calls are TRBV28 and TRBJ2-5; 8 bases agree with TRBD2. The CDR3 sequence is 14 residues long. Germline V gene sequence: CDR1 MDHEN, CDR2 SYDVKM. V shed 6 bases and J 4 bases; nucleotides not matched to a gene: 7. CDR3: CASSGGGSRETQYF. The CDR3 DNA is TGTGCCAGCAGCGGGGGGGGAAGCCGAGAGACCCAGTACTTC. Based on the CDR3 plus reference TRBV28 and TRBJ2-5, the full variable domain is DVKVTQSSRYLVKRTGEKVFLECVQDMDHENMFWYRQDPGLGLRLIYFSYDVKMKEKGDIPEGYSVSREKKERFSLILESASTNQTSMYLCASSGGGSRETQYFGPGTRLLVL.

This clone is a singleton in its sample. This chain links TRBV6-5 with TRBJ2-3; 11 positions match TRBD2. CDR1 is MNHEY, CDR2 SVGAGI, per germline. The V and J ends lost 10 bases and 8 bases, in that order; junction bases with no gene match: 8. The CDR3 totals 13 residues. Here the CDR3 DNA reads TGTGCCACCTTAGCGGGAGGGGGAGGTACGCAGTATTTT. Protein: CATLAGGGGTQYF.

This clone turned up a few times. The chain has TRBV28 and TRBJ2-7; D remains unclear. Germline V gene lookup returns CDR1 MDHEN and CDR2 SYDVKM. The V gene lost 1 base and the J gene lost 2 bases, with 9 bases spanning the gap. The CDR3 spans 14 residues. CDR3 region: CASSLLSETYEQYF. The CDR3 DNA is TGTGCCAGCAGTTTATTATCAGAAACCTACGAGCAGTACTTC.

The V gene is TRBV7-9, the J gene TRBJ2-3, with 10 positions matching TRBD2. The ends lost 2 bases at V and 5 bases at J; junction bases unmatched: 4. This CDR3 is built from 15 residues. Germline-derived CDR1 and CDR2 are SEHNR and FQNEAQ (reference sequence). CDR3 loop: CASSLQREGLDTQYF. DNA of the CDR3: TGTGCCAGCAGCTTACAGCGGGAGGGCCTAGATACGCAGTATTTT.